This entry describes one T cell receptor (beta chain). Antigen: not known. Germline V lookup: CDR1 SGHAT, CDR2 FQDESV (reference sequence). This CDR3 has 16 residues. Trimming removed 3 bases from V and 5 bases from J; junction bases left unmatched: 12. These data belong to a study of OX40 agonist ivuxolimab in advanced cancers. Study in general: The dose of intravenous ivuxolimab that patients received every 2 weeks ranged from 0.01 to 10 mg/kg. A male proportion of about 86% was recorded, with mean age around 62 years and range 23 to 79. Overall study results and limits: Undetermined was the antigen specificity of the expanded peripheral T cells. Clonal expansion was seen in CD4+ and CD8+ blood T cells by week 6 at 0.1 to 3.0 mg/kg.

Assay: immunoSEQ multiplex PCR; the TCRdb copy retains only in-frame clones and omits some. The sample consists of about 45,000 clones, approximately 80% of them appearing once. This TCR was sampled from an adult with an advanced solid tumor such as melanoma, head and neck, liver or kidney cancer. J is TRBJ2-5 and V is TRBV11-1, with TRBD1 identical over 7 bases. Source: CD4+ or CD8+ T cells sorted from blood, taken in a trial of the OX40 agonist ivuxolimab. Here the CDR3 DNA reads TGTGCCAGCAGCTTGGACCCACAGGGGTATGACGAGACCCAGTACTTC. Amino acids: CASSLDPQGYDETQYF.